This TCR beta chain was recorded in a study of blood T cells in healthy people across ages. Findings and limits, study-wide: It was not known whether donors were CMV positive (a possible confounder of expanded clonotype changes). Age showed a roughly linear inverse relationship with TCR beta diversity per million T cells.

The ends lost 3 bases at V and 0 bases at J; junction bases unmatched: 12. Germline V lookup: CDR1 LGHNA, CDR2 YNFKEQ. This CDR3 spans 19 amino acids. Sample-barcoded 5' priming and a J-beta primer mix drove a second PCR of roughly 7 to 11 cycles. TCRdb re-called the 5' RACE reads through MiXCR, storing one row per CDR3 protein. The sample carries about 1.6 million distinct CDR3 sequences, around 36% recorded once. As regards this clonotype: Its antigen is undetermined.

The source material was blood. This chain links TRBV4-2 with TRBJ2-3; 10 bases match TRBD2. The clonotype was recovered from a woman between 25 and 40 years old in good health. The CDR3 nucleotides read TGTGCCAGCAGCCAGGCCCGGACTAGCGGAGACACTAGCACAGATACGCAGTATTTT. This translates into CASSQARTSGDTSTDTQYF.